These 21 T cell receptor beta chains were sequenced from one sample in a study of cytomegalovirus exposure and HLA in healthy donors. Primers: 60 Vbeta forward and 13 Jbeta reverse. Measured with immunoSEQ multiplex PCR; TCRdb has only the in-frame clones, and not every one. The data contain about 130,000 clones, under 90% of them singletons. The sequenced material came from PBMCs. The source is a woman in her thirties or forties in good health and CMV-seropositive.

V gene TRBV4-2 combines with J gene TRBJ2-5; a weak D match, TRBD1 (6 bases). CDR1 is LGHNA, CDR2 YNFKEQ, per germline. This CDR3 contains 16 residues. Trimming pared 4 bases from V and 5 bases from J, leaving 20 bases between. The CDR3 is CASSPLAGDAVETQYF. Written as DNA, the CDR3 is TGTGCCAGCAGCCCGTTAGCAGGGGACGCAGTGGAGACCCAGTACTTC.

This chain links TRBV27 with TRBJ2-1, with TRBD1 matching over 12 bases. Trimming cost V 6 bases and J 4 bases; bases outside gene matches: 4. The germline CDR1 and CDR2 sequences are MNHEY and SMNVEV (reference sequence). This CDR3 region has 15 residues. The CDR3 bases are TGTGCCAGCAGCCAGGGACAGGGGGCATACAATGAGCAGTTCTTC. Protein sequence: CASSQGQGAYNEQFF.

The rearrangement uses TRBV4-3 and TRBJ2-7; D is perhaps TRBD1 (5 bases). Trimming stripped 0 bases from V and 0 bases from J, with 15 bases between. The length of the CDR3 is 17 residues. Germline values: CDR1 LGHNA, CDR2 YSLEER. The CDR3 DNA sequence: TGCGCCAGCAGCCAAGATGGGGAAGGGGAAAGCTCCTACGAGCAGTACTTC. This gives the protein CASSQDGEGESSYEQYF.

V usage is TRBV11-2 and J usage is TRBJ2-1, with 8 bases lining up with TRBD2. Trimming cost V 5 bases and J 12 bases; bases outside gene matches: 15. CDR1 and CDR2 (germline): SGHAT, FQNNGV. CDR3 size: 15 residues. This CDR3 is CASSPRSSGGSGQFF. Here the CDR3 DNA reads TGTGCCAGCAGCCCCCGGTCGTCGGGAGGGTCTGGGCAGTTCTTC.

The chain uses TRBV7-8 and TRBJ2-5, with 7 nucleotides matching TRBD1. CDR1 SGHVS and CDR2 FQNEAQ come from the germline V gene. V shed 7 bases and J 1 base; nucleotides not matched to a gene: 6. The CDR3 extends over 14 amino acids. Written as DNA, the CDR3 is TGTGCCAGCACCAACAGGGGTACCCAAGAGACCCAGTACTTC. It codes for CASTNRGTQETQYF. The full variable domain, with the rest looked up from reference TRBV7-8 and TRBJ2-5, is GAGVSQSPRYKVAKRGQDVALRCDPISGHVSLFWYQQALGQGPEFLTYFQNEAQLDKSGLPSDRFFAERPEGSVSTLKIQRTQQEDSAVYLCASTNRGTQETQYFGPGTRLLVL.

This clone was found a few times. The rearrangement uses TRBV30 and TRBJ1-2; 9 bases match TRBD1. This CDR3 has 14 amino acids. Trimming at V came to 1 base and at J to 7 bases, leaving 7 bases not matched to a gene. Per germline, CDR1 GTSNPN and CDR2 SVGIG (reference sequence). The CDR3 coding sequence is TGTGCCTGGAGTGCCCGGGACAGGGTACGTGGCTACACCTTC. Protein: CAWSARDRVRGYTF.

The V gene is TRBV27, the J gene TRBJ1-5; 7 positions agree with TRBD1. CDR1 is MNHEY, CDR2 SMNVEV, per germline (reference sequence). CDR3 length: 19 residues. With V trimmed by 10 bases and J by 5 bases, 26 bases remained unmatched. CDR3 coding DNA: TGTGCCACCCGAACGAGAACCGGGACAGTTCCAAGCACCGATCAGCCCCAGCATTTT. This translates into CATRTRTGTVPSTDQPQHF.

CDR3 DNA sequence: TGTGCCAGCAGCCAAAGAGTTGCTTTCTTT. Translating it yields CASSQRVAFF. This rearrangement joins TRBV28 to TRBJ1-1; D gene uncertain. From germline, CDR1 is MDHEN and CDR2 SYDVKM. V was trimmed by 6 bases and J by 11 bases, leaving 10 bases between them. The CDR3 consists of 10 residues.

The chain links TRBV14 to TRBJ2-7; D is perhaps TRBD1 (6 bases). Germline lookup yields CDR1 SGHDN and CDR2 FVKESK. The CDR3 totals 18 residues. V lost 3 bases and J lost 1, with 22 bases in between. The CDR3 DNA reads as TGTGCCAGCAGCCATAGGACAGCCGGAGAGGTCTTGTCCTACGAGCAGTACTTC. Encoded protein: CASSHRTAGEVLSYEQYF.

About this clone itself: The same CDR3 also results from other DNA sequences found in this sample. V and J are TRBV21-1 and TRBJ1-5. TRBV21-1 represents a pseudogene. This CDR3 spans 12 amino acids. The CDR3: CASSAPGPGGHF. CDR3 bases: TGTGCCAGCAGCGCCCCGGGCCCCGGGGGGCATTTT.

The chain employs TRBV5-4 and TRBJ2-1, with 10 bases fitting TRBD2. The germline gives CDR1 SGHNT, CDR2 YYREEE (reference sequence). Unmatched junction bases numbered 4, after V lost 1 base and J lost 6 bases. The CDR3 is 15 amino acids. The DNA of the CDR3 is TGTGCCAGCAGCTTGTTTGCTAGCGGGAGCAATGAGCAGTTCTTC. Translating gives CASSLFASGSNEQFF.

The chain has TRBV29-1 and TRBJ2-1; 9 bases are a match to TRBD1. Germline assignment: CDR1 SQVTM and CDR2 ANQGSEA. The CDR3 is 13 amino acids. V trimming: 7 bases; J trimming: 3 bases; junction bases outside the gene matches: 4. CDR3 coding DNA: TGCAGCGGCGGACAGGGGAACTACAATGAGCAGTTCTTC. Its protein is CSGGQGNYNEQFF.

The gene calls are TRBV11-1 and TRBJ2-1; D is possibly TRBD2 (5 bases). V dropped 3 bases and J dropped 7 bases, with 13 bases sitting between them. CDR1 is SGHAT and CDR2 is FQDESV in the germline V gene (reference sequence). The CDR3 sequence is 14 residues long. In nucleotides, the CDR3 is TGTGCCAGCAGCTTTAGGTTCCCGGGAAATGAGCAGTTCTTC. Its translation: CASSFRFPGNEQFF.

This chain links TRBV11-2 with TRBJ1-1; TRBD1 might be the D (6 bases). Per the germline V gene, CDR1 is SGHAT and CDR2 is FQNNGV. V lost 1 base and J 2 bases, leaving 11 bases between the germline ends. The CDR3 consists of 15 residues. The CDR3 sequence is CASSLGRGYNTEAFF. The CDR3, as DNA: TGTGCCAGCAGCTTAGGCAGGGGCTATAACACTGAAGCTTTCTTT.

This chain connects TRBV5-5 to TRBJ1-3, with 8 bases aligning to TRBD1. The CDR3 spans 15 residues. Unmatched junction bases numbered 1, after V lost 2 bases and J lost 0 bases. The germline V gene has CDR1 SGHKS and CDR2 YYEKEE (reference sequence). This CDR3 reads CASSLGTGSGNTIYF. In DNA form, the CDR3 reads TGTGCCAGCAGCTTAGGGACAGGCTCTGGAAACACCATATATTTT.

The rearrangement links TRBV11-2 to TRBJ2-3; D is possibly TRBD2 (6 bases). The CDR3 spans 15 residues. CDR1 is SGHAT and CDR2 is FQNNGV in the germline V gene. V gave up 1 base and J gave up 6 bases, with 14 bases separating them. The CDR3 is CASSLGSIGGDTQYF. The CDR3 DNA reads as TGTGCCAGCAGCTTAGGGTCTATTGGGGGGGATACGCAGTATTTT.

This chain uses TRBV5-1 with TRBJ1-1; 8 bases agree with TRBD1. The CDR3 is 17 amino acids. V trimming: 3 bases; J trimming: 5 bases; junction bases outside the gene matches: 15. Germline V CDR1 and CDR2: SGHRS, YFSETQ. The CDR3 sequence: CASSSGQGAGLRTEAFF. CDR3 bases: TGCGCCAGCAGCTCCGGACAGGGAGCGGGGTTGCGGACTGAAGCTTTCTTT.

This clone was detected only a few times. The genes are TRBV4-1 and TRBJ1-1; D is undetermined. Trimming pared 4 bases from V and 0 bases from J, leaving 12 bases between. The CDR3 loop spans 15 amino acids. The germline V gene encodes CDR1 MGHRA and CDR2 YSYEKL. The CDR3: CASSLRGGVNTEAFF. In nucleotides, the CDR3 is TGCGCCAGCAGCCTAAGAGGCGGGGTGAACACTGAAGCTTTCTTT.

The chain carries TRBV30 and TRBJ2-7; a weak D match, TRBD2 (6 bases). Germline assignment: CDR1 GTSNPN and CDR2 SVGIG (reference sequence). This CDR3 has 15 residues. Trimming stripped 2 bases from V and 5 bases from J, with 19 bases between. CDR3 coding DNA: TGTGCCTGGAGTAGGGACTCTTCCCTCCTTAACGAGCAGTACTTC. Translating it yields CAWSRDSSLLNEQYF.

The chain combines TRBV5-1 with TRBJ2-5; 10 positions match TRBD1. The germline V gene encodes CDR1 SGHRS and CDR2 YFSETQ. The V gene end was trimmed by 7 bases and the J gene end by 3 bases; junction bases not matched to a gene: 9. The CDR3 runs to 15 residues. This CDR3 reads CASGRAGTGEETQYF. CDR3 coding DNA: TGCGCCAGCGGCCGAGCCGGGACAGGGGAAGAGACCCAGTACTTC. Full variable domain (remainder filled in from reference TRBV5-1 and TRBJ2-5): KAGVTQTPRYLIKTRGQQVTLSCSPISGHRSVSWYQQTPGQGLQFLFEYFSETQRNKGNFPGRFSGRQFSNSRSEMNVSTLELGDSALYLCASGRAGTGEETQYFGPGTRLLVL.

This rearrangement joins TRBV28 to TRBJ2-7; D remains ambiguous. The CDR3 has 15 amino acids. Germline CDR1 and CDR2: MDHEN and SYDVKM. V shed 3 bases and J shed 0 bases, with 12 bases lying between them. CDR3 nucleotide sequence: TGTGCCAGCAGTTTCTCCGAGGAGAGCTCCTACGAGCAGTACTTC. This translates into CASSFSEESSYEQYF.